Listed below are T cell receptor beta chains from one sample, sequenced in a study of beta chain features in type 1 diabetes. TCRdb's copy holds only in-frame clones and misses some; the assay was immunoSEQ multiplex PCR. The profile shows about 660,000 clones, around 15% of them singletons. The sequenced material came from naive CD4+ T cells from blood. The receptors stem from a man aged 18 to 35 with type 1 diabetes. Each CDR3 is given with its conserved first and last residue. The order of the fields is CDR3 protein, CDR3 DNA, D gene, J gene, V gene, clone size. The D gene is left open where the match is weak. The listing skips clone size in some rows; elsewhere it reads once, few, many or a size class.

cdr3_aa: CASSPSGGLDYGYTF; cdr3_nt: TGTGCCAGCAGCCCCAGCGGGGGGCTGGACTATGGCTACACCTTC; d_call: .; j_call: TRBJ1-2; v_call: TRBV5-4; clone_size: few
cdr3_aa: CAWSVYRGPYYGYTF; cdr3_nt: TGTGCCTGGAGTGTATACAGGGGACCCTACTATGGCTACACCTTC; d_call: TRBD1; j_call: TRBJ1-2; v_call: TRBV30; clone_size: few
cdr3_aa: CASSLLGEKLFF; cdr3_nt: TGTGCCAGCAGTTTGCTAGGGGAAAAACTGTTTTTT; d_call: .; j_call: TRBJ1-4; v_call: TRBV27; clone_size: few
cdr3_aa: CAWSASGGGDEQYF; cdr3_nt: TGTGCCTGGAGTGCTAGTGGCGGGGGGGACGAGCAGTACTTC; d_call: TRBD2; j_call: TRBJ2-7; v_call: TRBV30; clone_size: once
cdr3_aa: CASSLASRSGKFF; cdr3_nt: TGCGCCAGCAGCTTGGCCAGCAGATCAGGAAAATTCTTC; d_call: .; j_call: TRBJ2-1; v_call: TRBV5-1; clone_size: few
cdr3_aa: CASSFRDKNYGYTF; cdr3_nt: TGTGCCAGCAGCTTTCGGGACAAGAACTATGGCTACACCTTC; d_call: .; j_call: TRBJ1-2; v_call: TRBV7-2; clone_size: .
cdr3_aa: CASSRRVQQETQYF; cdr3_nt: TGTGCCAGCAGCCGGCGAGTGCAGCAAGAGACCCAGTACTTC; d_call: .; j_call: TRBJ2-5; v_call: TRBV13; clone_size: few
cdr3_aa: CSASTGYGYTF; cdr3_nt: TGCAGTGCGAGTACAGGCTATGGCTACACCTTC; d_call: .; j_call: TRBJ1-2; v_call: TRBV20-1; clone_size: .
cdr3_aa: CASSSDYTSTDTQYF; cdr3_nt: TGTGCCAGCAGCTCAGACTATACCAGCACAGATACGCAGTATTTT; d_call: .; j_call: TRBJ2-3; v_call: TRBV7-2; clone_size: few
cdr3_aa: CASSSAGTGQETQYF; cdr3_nt: TGTGCCAGCAGTTCGGCCGGGACAGGACAAGAGACCCAGTACTTC; d_call: TRBD1; j_call: TRBJ2-5; v_call: TRBV28; clone_size: few
cdr3_aa: CASSVGQANEQYF; cdr3_nt: TGTGCCAGCAGCGTAGGTCAAGCAAACGAGCAGTACTTC; d_call: .; j_call: TRBJ2-7; v_call: TRBV9; clone_size: .
cdr3_aa: CSVGPYASYEQYF; cdr3_nt: TGCAGCGTTGGACCCTACGCCTCCTACGAGCAGTACTTC; d_call: .; j_call: TRBJ2-7; v_call: TRBV29-1; clone_size: .
cdr3_aa: CASSGTDRVGGYTF; cdr3_nt: TGTGCCAGTAGCGGAACGGACAGGGTTGGAGGCTACACCTTC; d_call: TRBD1; j_call: TRBJ1-2; v_call: TRBV19; clone_size: .
cdr3_aa: CATSRDGQYTGELFF; cdr3_nt: TGTGCCACCAGCAGAGATGGGCAGTACACCGGGGAGCTGTTTTTT; d_call: .; j_call: TRBJ2-2; v_call: TRBV15; clone_size: .
cdr3_aa: CASSHGQGQDTQYF; cdr3_nt: TGTGCCAGCAGTCACGGACAGGGGCAAGATACGCAGTATTTT; d_call: TRBD1; j_call: TRBJ2-3; v_call: TRBV27; clone_size: .
cdr3_aa: CASRGYTGELFF; cdr3_nt: TGTGCCAGCAGAGGCTACACCGGGGAGCTGTTTTTT; d_call: .; j_call: TRBJ2-2; v_call: TRBV25-1; clone_size: few
cdr3_aa: CASSEPTRGYQPQHF; cdr3_nt: TGTGCCAGCAGTGAGCCGACCCGGGGCTATCAGCCCCAGCATTTT; d_call: .; j_call: TRBJ1-5; v_call: TRBV6-1; clone_size: .
cdr3_aa: CASRRDSANTGELFF; cdr3_nt: TGTGCCAGCCGGAGGGACAGCGCGAACACCGGGGAGCTGTTTTTT; d_call: .; j_call: TRBJ2-2; v_call: TRBV2; clone_size: .
cdr3_aa: CASGSSGRAFHEQFF; cdr3_nt: TGTGCCAGCGGCTCTAGCGGGAGGGCCTTCCATGAGCAGTTCTTC; d_call: TRBD2; j_call: TRBJ2-1; v_call: TRBV2; clone_size: few
cdr3_aa: CASSVSSPETQYF; cdr3_nt: TGTGCCAGCAGCGTATCATCCCCCGAGACCCAGTACTTC; d_call: .; j_call: TRBJ2-5; v_call: TRBV9; clone_size: few
cdr3_aa: CASSFPGFYGYTF; cdr3_nt: TGTGCCAGCAGCTTTCCCGGGTTCTATGGCTACACCTTC; d_call: .; j_call: TRBJ1-2; v_call: TRBV11-2; clone_size: .
cdr3_aa: CASSLALQGPYEQYF; cdr3_nt: TGTGCCAGCAGTTTAGCTCTGCAGGGGCCCTACGAGCAGTACTTC; d_call: .; j_call: TRBJ2-7; v_call: TRBV27; clone_size: .
cdr3_aa: CASRTPSGGDTQYF; cdr3_nt: TGCGCCAGCAGGACCCCTAGCGGGGGGGATACGCAGTATTTT; d_call: TRBD2; j_call: TRBJ2-3; v_call: TRBV5-1; clone_size: .
cdr3_aa: CASSVRGDTQYF; cdr3_nt: TGTGCCAGCAGCGTCCGAGGGGATACGCAGTATTTT; d_call: .; j_call: TRBJ2-3; v_call: TRBV9; clone_size: .
cdr3_aa: CASSLDRTGAETQYF; cdr3_nt: TGTGCCAGCAGCTTAGATAGGACAGGGGCGGAGACCCAGTACTTC; d_call: TRBD1; j_call: TRBJ2-5; v_call: TRBV11-2; clone_size: few
cdr3_aa: CASRPPGGTLQYF; cdr3_nt: TGTGCCAGCAGGCCTCCGGGAGGCACTCTGCAGTATTTT; d_call: TRBD2; j_call: TRBJ2-3; v_call: TRBV6-5; clone_size: few
cdr3_aa: CAWTAGQTYGYTF; cdr3_nt: TGTGCCTGGACAGCTGGACAGACCTATGGCTACACCTTC; d_call: .; j_call: TRBJ1-2; v_call: TRBV30; clone_size: few
cdr3_aa: CASSLGLDRNNEQFF; cdr3_nt: TGTGCCAGCAGCTTAGGGCTAGACAGAAACAATGAGCAGTTCTTC; d_call: .; j_call: TRBJ2-1; v_call: TRBV7-3; clone_size: .
cdr3_aa: CASSPPNSDEQYF; cdr3_nt: TGTGCCAGCTCACCACCCAACAGTGACGAGCAGTACTTC; d_call: .; j_call: TRBJ2-7; v_call: TRBV18; clone_size: .